This T cell receptor (beta chain) was captured by sequencing in a study of immune cell composition in non-small cell lung cancer (dated by TCRdb to 2016 to 2017). Describing the broader study: To assign histologic subtype, which was mostly lung adenocarcinoma or squamous cell carcinoma, H&E was combined with p63, CK5, Napsin A and TTF-1 immunohistochemistry. TCR-beta sequencing (Adaptive Biotechnologies) was performed on 32 to 35 paired NSCLC tumour and non-adjacent lung specimens plus 26 tumour-only specimens. Supplementary cohort #1, ten to eleven lung adenocarcinoma cases, had paired tumour/lung TCR-beta sequencing and TIL populations generated to assess tumour reactivity. A few tumour specimens that had TCR-beta data belonged to rare histological subtypes and were left out of the subtype comparisons. Study-level results and caveats: Lung squamous cell carcinoma tumours had significantly higher Top 10 clone scores and productive clonality than lung adenocarcinoma tumours. No significant correlation was found between tumour TCR-beta clonality and smoking pack-years. Only 9 to 10 cases were included in the reactivity cohort, and sequence sharing between tumour-reactive clones and the dominant in vivo tumour-associated clones was not shown. Tumour-associated clones >0.5% were found in nearly half of NSCLC cases, namely in around 36% of adenocarcinomas versus roughly 80% of squamous carcinomas. In over nine adenocarcinoma cases, a strong correlation was found between maximal tumour-associated clone frequency and TIL tumour reactivity, whereas no such correlation was found between overall clonality and TIL tumour reactivity.

There are 14 amino acids in the CDR3, from cysteine to phenylalanine inclusive. The sequence is cut down to CDR3 DNA, 42 bases in frame from base 1. From a lookup of the germline V gene, CDR1 and CDR2 are KGHSH and LQKENI. V is trimmed back by 6 bases and J by 2 bases, and the junction contains 4 bases that no gene match accounts for. Comment on this clone: Its antigen is currently not known. Within one base of it there is no much larger clone, and no base qualities were kept.

Genomic DNA was extracted with the QIAamp DNA kit from frozen aliquots of unsorted single-cell suspensions. The tumour samples consisted of non-small cell lung cancer tissue that had been surgically resected. Tissues were received within 2 hours of resection and processed immediately into single-cell suspensions. Tissue was mechanically dissociated and enzymatically digested with DNase I, collagenase I and hyaluronidase for approximately 31 minutes at 37 °C, then filtered and RBC-lysed. A two-step multiplex PCR amplified TCR-beta CDR3 regions from genomic DNA, and the second step of the PCR added Illumina-compatible adaptors. As a commercial immunoSEQ service, TCR-beta immunosequencing was carried out on an Illumina platform. The study's own analysis went as follows. Repertoires were described by productive clonality and by Top 10 Clones, which is the percentage of T-cell templates coming from the ten most frequent sequences. Values for productive clonality spanned 0 to 1, where a value of 1 indicated a monoclonal population. Using log10 scatter plots, tumour-associated clones were identified as sequences that made up at least 0.1% of tumour T-cell templates yet were absent from the matched non-adjacent lung. Student's t-tests were used for two-group comparisons, ANOVA was used for stages, and linear regression was used for relationships, with analyses conducted in GraphPad Prism7 and R. TCRdb carries this immuneACCESS record with in-frame sequences only. Its versions omit some clonotypes, under half of them owing to an unresolved V gene in the studies checked, with the rest unexplained. V, J and clone size derive from that table, while D and trimming were established from the DNA sequence. For this sample the table gives roughly 8,000 clones, of which roughly 68% were detected only once. Of the sample, roughly 7.7% falls within the top ten clones.

This sequence uses TRBV18 and TRBJ2-7; TRBD2 matches 10 bases in the middle. Sequencing was carried out using lung tumor tissue. The TCR originated in a human donor with non-small cell lung cancer. The CDR3 has the sequence CASSPSGGAYEQYF. Read as DNA, the sequence is TGTGCCAGCTCCCCTAGCGGGGGCGCCTACGAGCAGTACTTC. When the CDR3 is completed using the reference TRBV18 and TRBJ2-7 genes on either side, the full variable domain is NAGVMQNPRHLVRRRGQEARLRCSPMKGHSHVYWYRQLPEEGLKFMVYLQKENIIDESGMPKERFSAEFPKEGPSILRIQQVVRGDSAAYFCASSPSGGAYEQYFGPGTRLTVT.